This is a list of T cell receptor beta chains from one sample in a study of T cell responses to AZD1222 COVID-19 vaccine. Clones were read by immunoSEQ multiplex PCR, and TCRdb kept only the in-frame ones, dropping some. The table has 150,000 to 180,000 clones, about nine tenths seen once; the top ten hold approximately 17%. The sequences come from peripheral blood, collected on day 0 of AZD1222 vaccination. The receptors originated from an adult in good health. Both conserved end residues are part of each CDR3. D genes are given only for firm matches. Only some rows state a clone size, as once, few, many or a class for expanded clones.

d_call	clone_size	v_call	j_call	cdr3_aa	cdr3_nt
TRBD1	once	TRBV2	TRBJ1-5	CASLDRGAAQHF	TGTGCCAGCCTTGACAGGGGAGCAGCCCAGCATTTT
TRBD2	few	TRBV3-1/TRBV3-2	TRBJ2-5	CASSHGRSGREETQYF	TGTGCCAGCAGCCACGGGAGGAGCGGGAGGGAAGAGACCCAGTACTTC
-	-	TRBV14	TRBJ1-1	CASSPSGRGGALGTEAFF	TGTGCCAGCAGCCCATCGGGGAGAGGGGGAGCATTGGGCACTGAAGCTTTCTTT
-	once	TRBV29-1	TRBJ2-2	CSVTARVAGELFF	TGCAGCGTGACGGCACGGGTGGCCGGGGAGCTGTTTTTT
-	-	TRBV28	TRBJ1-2	CASSLGDYGYTF	TGTGCCAGCAGTTTAGGGGACTATGGCTACACCTTC
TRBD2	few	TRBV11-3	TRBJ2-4	CASSLGLAGYSGDRNIQYF	TGTGCCAGCAGCTTAGGACTAGCGGGCTATTCGGGGGATAGAAACATTCAGTACTTC
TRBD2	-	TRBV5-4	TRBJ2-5	CASSGAGGRRETQYF	TGTGCCAGCAGCGGAGCGGGGGGGCGTAGAGAGACCCAGTACTTC
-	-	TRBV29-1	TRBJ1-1	CSGAPENTEAFF	TGCAGCGGGGCACCTGAGAACACTGAAGCTTTCTTT
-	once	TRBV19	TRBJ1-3	CASSSPRGVGNTIYF	TGTGCCAGTAGTTCCCCGCGGGGAGTGGGAAACACCATATATTTT
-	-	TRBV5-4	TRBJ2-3	CASSRDSTDTQYF	TGTGCCAGCAGCCGGGACTCCACAGATACGCAGTATTTT
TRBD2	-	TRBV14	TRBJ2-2	CASSPLSRGGHGELFF	TGTGCCAGCAGCCCCCTTTCGCGGGGGGGGCACGGGGAGCTGTTTTTT
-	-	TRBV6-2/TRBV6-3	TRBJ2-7	CASSRFYEQYF	TGTGCCAGCAGCCGATTCTACGAGCAGTACTTC
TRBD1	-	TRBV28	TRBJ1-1	CASYSTTGAEAFF	TGTGCCAGCTACTCCACTACAGGGGCTGAAGCTTTCTTT
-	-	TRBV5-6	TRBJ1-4	CASSLRGAYDSTNEKLFF	TGTGCCAGCAGCTTAAGGGGGGCCTACGATTCAACTAATGAAAAACTGTTTTTT
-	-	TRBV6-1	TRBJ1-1	CASSEFVVWNAEAFF	TGTGCCAGCAGTGAATTCGTGGTTTGGAACGCTGAAGCTTTCTTT
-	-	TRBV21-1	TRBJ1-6	CASSNHRTDEDSPLHF	TGTGCCAGCAGCAACCACCGGACAGACGAAGATTCACCCCTCCACTTT
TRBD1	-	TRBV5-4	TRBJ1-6	CASSLAGGTGLNSPLHF	TGTGCCAGCAGCTTGGCCGGGGGGACAGGCCTTAATTCACCCCTCCACTTT
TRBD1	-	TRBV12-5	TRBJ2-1	CASGSQGQYYNEQFF	TGTGCTAGTGGCTCACAGGGGCAATACTACAATGAGCAGTTCTTC
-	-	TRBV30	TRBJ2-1	CAWSTLEERFF	TGTGCCTGGAGTACCCTAGAAGAGAGGTTCTTC
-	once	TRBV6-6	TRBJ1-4	CASSFGPHEKLFF	TGTGCCAGCAGTTTCGGACCGCATGAAAAACTGTTTTTT
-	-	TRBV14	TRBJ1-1	CASSQDRFGAEAFF	TGTGCCAGCAGCCAAGATAGGTTCGGGGCTGAAGCTTTCTTT
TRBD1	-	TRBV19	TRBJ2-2	CASSMTGTGELFF	TGTGCCAGTAGTATGACAGGGACCGGGGAGCTGTTTTTT
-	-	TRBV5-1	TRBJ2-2	CASGLGANTGELFF	TGCGCCAGCGGTCTCGGGGCGAACACCGGGGAGCTGTTTTTT
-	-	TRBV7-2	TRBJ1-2	CASSLVSF	TGTGCCAGCAGCCTAGTCTCCTTC
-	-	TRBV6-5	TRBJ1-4	CASCYAGRGEKLFF	TGTGCCAGCTGCTACGCGGGGCGGGGTGAAAAACTGTTTTTT
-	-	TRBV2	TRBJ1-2	CASSEVRTYGYTF	TGTGCCAGCAGTGAGGTCAGAACCTATGGCTACACCTTC
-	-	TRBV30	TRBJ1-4	CAWSVLDEKLFF	TGTGCCTGGAGTGTACTCGACGAAAAACTGTTTTTT
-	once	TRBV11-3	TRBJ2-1	CASSLEGRFDEQFF	TGTGCCAGCAGCTTAGAGGGGCGATTCGATGAGCAGTTCTTC
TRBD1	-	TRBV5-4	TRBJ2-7	CASSFPGQGPYEQYF	TGTGCCAGCAGCTTTCCGGGACAGGGACCCTACGAGCAGTACTTC
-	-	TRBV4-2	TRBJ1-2	CASSQAASGSNYGYTF	TGTGCCAGCAGCCAAGCGGCTTCAGGCTCTAACTATGGCTACACCTTC
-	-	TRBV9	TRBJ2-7	CASSAQAGEQYF	TGTGCCAGCAGCGCACAGGCTGGCGAGCAGTACTTC
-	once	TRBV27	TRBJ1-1	CASSLIRAMNTEAFF	TGTGCCAGCAGTTTAATCCGGGCTATGAACACTGAAGCTTTCTTT
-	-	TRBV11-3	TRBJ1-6	CASSLGPVRPLHF	TGTGCCAGCAGCTTGGGTCCCGTTCGACCCCTCCACTTT
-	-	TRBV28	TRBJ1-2	CASSAPGTDGYTF	TGTGCCAGCAGTGCGCCCGGGACGGATGGCTACACCTTC
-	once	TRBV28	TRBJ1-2	CASRTGPYGYTF	TGTGCCAGTCGCACAGGGCCCTATGGCTACACCTTC
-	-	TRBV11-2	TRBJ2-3	CASSLFLPQYF	TGTGCCAGCAGCCTGTTCCTTCCGCAGTATTTT
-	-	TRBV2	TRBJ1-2	CASRPTALGYGYTF	TGTGCCAGCAGACCGACCGCGTTGGGGTATGGCTACACCTTC
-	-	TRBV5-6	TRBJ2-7	CASSLRVGEQYF	TGTGCCAGCAGTCTCAGGGTCGGCGAGCAGTACTTC
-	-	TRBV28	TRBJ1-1	CASKGNTEAFF	TGTGCCAGCAAGGGGAACACTGAAGCTTTCTTT
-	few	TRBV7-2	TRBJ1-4	CASSFVPEEKLFF	TGTGCCAGCAGCTTTGTTCCGGAGGAAAAACTGTTTTTT
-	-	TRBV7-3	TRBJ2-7	CASSLTLQGTVNF	TGTGCCAGCAGCTTAACTCTACAGGGAACTGTGAACTTC
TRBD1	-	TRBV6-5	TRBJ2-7	CASSRPDRASEQYF	TGTGCCAGCAGTCGGCCCGACAGGGCCAGCGAGCAGTACTTC
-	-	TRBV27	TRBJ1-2	CASSLRPNYGYTF	TGTGCCAGCAGTTTAAGGCCAAACTATGGCTACACCTTC